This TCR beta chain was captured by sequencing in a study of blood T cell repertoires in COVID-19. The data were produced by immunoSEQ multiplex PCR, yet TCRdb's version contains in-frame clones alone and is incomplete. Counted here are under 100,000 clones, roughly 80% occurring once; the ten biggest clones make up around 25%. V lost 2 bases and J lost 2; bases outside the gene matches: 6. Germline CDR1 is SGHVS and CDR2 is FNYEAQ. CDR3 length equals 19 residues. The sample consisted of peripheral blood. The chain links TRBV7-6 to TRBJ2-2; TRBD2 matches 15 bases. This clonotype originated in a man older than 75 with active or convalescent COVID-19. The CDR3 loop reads CASSLPGLAGGLNTGELFF. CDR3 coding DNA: TGTGCCAGCAGCTTACCGGGACTAGCGGGGGGCCTTAACACCGGGGAGCTGTTTTTT.